The sequence of this TCR beta chain was determined in a study of CXCR3-negative and CXCR3-positive naive CD8 T cells. On the study more broadly: For each library, about 1.5 +/- 0.3 million TRB reads were obtained, roughly 130 million in total.

Turning to this clonotype: Its antigen is as yet unknown.

UMI-tagged TRB cDNA libraries were built via 5' RACE. One entry per CDR3 protein, without DNA, is what TCRdb gives after re-calling the 5' RACE reads. Its table lists about 63,000 distinct CDR3 sequences. CDR3 length: 15 residues. General observations from the study: Greater hydrophobicity was found in TRB CDR3s of CXCR3-positive naive cells than of CXCR3-negative naive cells. Both naive subsets had comparably high diversity; memory CD8+ cells much lower. Naive CXCR3-negative cells resembled naive CXCR3-positive cells in TRBV-TRBJ usage; memory cells differed. Cryopreservation partially lowered CXCR3 expression, so most assays used fresh PBMCs.

The sample was naive CXCR3+ CD8+ T cells from blood. The subset here: CD45RO-CCR7+CD27+CD95- naive CD8+ T cells expressing CXCR3 (TNR3+). This sequence originates from a human donor in good health. Some clones in this sample may be carry-over from other donors' samples. This chain joins TRBV12-3 or TRBV12-4 and TRBJ2-1; TCRdb's D call, TRBD1, is unchecked because there is no DNA. CDR3 loop: CASGGSGTTYNEQFF.